This T cell receptor beta chain is drawn from a study of T cell clones after liver transplantation (dated by TCRdb to between 2017 and 2020). About the full investigation: ITN030ST, the source of the samples, was a randomized trial that attempted immunosuppression withdrawal within 2 years of liver transplantation. Donor-reactive T cell clones were identified using TCRbeta sequencing after a pre-transplant mixed lymphocyte reaction and were then followed in post-transplant blood. Of the 8 liver transplant recipients making up the studied cohort, 3 were classified as tolerant and 5 as non-tolerant. Blood samples were collected pre-transplant, pre-randomization before withdrawal, and post-randomization after either complete withdrawal or failed withdrawal. Of the eight recipients, a few were HCV-positive, while the remaining recipients had been transplanted for non-autoimmune, non-viral indications. To count as tolerant, a recipient had to stay completely off immunosuppression for at least one year without liver enzymes climbing beyond twice the upper limit of normal. Subjects received no induction therapy and standard immunosuppression until randomization at 12-24 months post-transplant. As an antigen-independent comparator for the donor-reactive sequences, third party-reactive TCRbeta sequences from pre-transplant MLRs were identified as well. Overall results and qualifications from the work: After accounting for repertoire turnover, donor-reactive detection was significantly reduced in 7 of 8 subjects for CD4 and 8 of 8 for CD8. Donor-reactive sequences decreased more than third party-reactive sequences, which suggests partial antigen-specific deletion that was not related to withdrawal success. Conclusions were preliminary, limited by small, heterogeneous patient numbers and non-standardized post-transplant time points. Because allograft tissue specimens were not available, migration of donor-reactive T cells into the graft, rather than deletion, may have occurred. Low numbers of available donor cells limited the measurable donor-reactive repertoire in two subjects. In most of the 8 subjects, circulating donor-reactive CD4 TCRbeta sequences decreased significantly after transplant, regardless of tolerance or HCV status.

On this clone itself: This receptor's antigen is unknown. No base-level quality is on record; no much larger clone is a single base apart.

Thawed unstimulated PBMCs were stained for CD3, CD4 and CD8 and FACS-sorted into CD3+CD4+ and CD3+CD8+ populations. Each of the 8 studied subjects was randomized to immunosuppression withdrawal. Genomic DNA was isolated with the Qiagen DNeasy Blood and Tissue Kit. High-throughput TCRbeta CDR3 sequencing of frozen genomic DNA was performed by immunoSEQ, with PCR amplification, mapping, bias correction and internal controls included. Per the source publication's procedure: Productive rearrangements were kept, and unique TCRbeta sequences were defined by CDR3 nucleotide sequence plus V and J gene. Donor-reactive sequences required at least 5-fold expansion in CFSE-low cells versus unstimulated pre-transplant cells and at least 0.01% frequency. Minimum frequency thresholds were set for each subject on the basis of the unstimulated sample with the lowest template count, so that a detection power of at least 90% was ensured. Jensen-Shannon divergence between the top 1000 TCRbeta sequences after and before transplant was used to measure repertoire turnover. Two-sided Fisher's exact tests were used to test for changes in the detection of donor-reactive sequences. TCRdb limited this immuneACCESS table to in-frame rearrangements with V and J called. A share of clones is missing; checked studies link under half to unresolved V genes, and the rest is unexplained. V and J calls and clone size are those listed in that table; D and trimming were worked out from the DNA. For this sample there are 93,000 or so clones; under 90% appear just once. 2.5% to 3% of the sample goes to the ten largest clones.

The CDR3 starts with the cysteine, ends with the phenylalanine, and has 19 residues. Kept here is only the CDR3 DNA, which spans 57 bases and is read in frame from base 1. V and J lose 0 bases and 0 bases, and a span of 19 bases separates them. Looking up the germline V gene yields CDR1 SGHTA and CDR2 FQGNSA. This specimen was CD4+ T cells from blood, taken approximately 45 months after liver transplant. The TCR was taken from a human patient who received a liver transplant. In transplant recipients, some T cells may be of donor rather than host origin. This chain joins TRBV7-2 to TRBJ2-3, with the D gene call left open. The bases are TGTGCCAGCAGCTTAGCGGTAGGAAGGCCAGAGATCAGCACAGATACGCAGTATTTT. Translation gives CASSLAVGRPEISTDTQYF. The full variable domain, completed from the reference TRBV7-2 and TRBJ2-3 proteins outside the CDR3, reads GAGVSQSPSNKVTEKGKDVELRCDPISGHTALYWYRQSLGQGLEFLIYFQGNSAPDKSGLPSDRFSAERTGGSVSTLTIQRTQQEDSAVYLCASSLAVGRPEISTDTQYFGPGTRLTVL.